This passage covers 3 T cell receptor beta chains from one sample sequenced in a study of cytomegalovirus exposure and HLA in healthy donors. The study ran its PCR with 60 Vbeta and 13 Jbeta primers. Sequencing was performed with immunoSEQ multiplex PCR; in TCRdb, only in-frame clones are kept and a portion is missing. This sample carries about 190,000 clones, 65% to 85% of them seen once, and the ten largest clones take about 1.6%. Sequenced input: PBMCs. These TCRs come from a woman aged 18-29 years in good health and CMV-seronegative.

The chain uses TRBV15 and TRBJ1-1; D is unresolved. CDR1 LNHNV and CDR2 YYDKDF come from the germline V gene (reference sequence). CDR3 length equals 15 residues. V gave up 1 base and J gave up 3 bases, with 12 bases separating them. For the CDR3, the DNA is TGTGCCACCAGCAGAGTAGAGCCATTGGACACTGAAGCTTTCTTT. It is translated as CATSRVEPLDTEAFF.

CDR3 nucleotides: TGTGCCACCAGCAGTTCAATACCGGGACTGCTATCCTACGAGCAGTACTTC. Translation gives CATSSSIPGLLSYEQYF. The genes are TRBV15 and TRBJ2-7, with D maybe TRBD2 (6 bases). V gave up 3 bases and J gave up 1 base, with 19 bases separating them. Germline V gene data show CDR1 as LNHNV and CDR2 as YYDKDF (reference sequence). This CDR3 has 17 residues.

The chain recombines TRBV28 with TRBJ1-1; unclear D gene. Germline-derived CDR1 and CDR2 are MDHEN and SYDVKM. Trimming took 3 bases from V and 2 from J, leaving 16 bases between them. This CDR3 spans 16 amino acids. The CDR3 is CASSFPATRLNTEAFF. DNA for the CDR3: TGTGCCAGCAGTTTTCCCGCCACTCGGTTAAACACTGAAGCTTTCTTT.